This TCR beta chain is drawn from a study of shared clonotypes between healthy human individuals. Study findings and constraints: Investigators expected sequencing depth to affect clonotype sharing among donors. Against clonotypes common to all four donors, non-shared ones had lower generation probabilities.

The CDR3 is made up of 14 amino acids. V shed 5 bases and J 5 bases; nucleotides not matched to a gene: 10. Germline CDR1 reads GTSNPN; CDR2 reads SVGIG (reference sequence). This clone was seen only a few times. Its antigen is unknown. Sorted-subset replicate PCRs used 200 ng of genomic DNA. This amount corresponded to tens of thousands of T cell genomes. Measured with immunoSEQ multiplex PCR; TCRdb has only the in-frame clones, and not every one. The profile covers about 1 million clones, with approximately 70% appearing a single time and 1.5% taken by the ten largest. The V and J genes are TRBV30 and TRBJ1-1; 8 bases map to TRBD1. This clonotype was obtained from a young man in good health. Sequenced material: memory CD4+ T cells sorted from blood. Subset defined: CD45RA-negative fraction. The CDR3 loop is CAWGQDRAGTEAFF. In DNA, the CDR3 is TGTGCCTGGGGCCAGGACAGGGCAGGGACTGAAGCTTTCTTT.